Here is one TCR beta chain with its context. The antigen is undetermined. The assay used deep level. Each cell subset's genomic DNA was divided evenly among several immunoSEQ plates. Here immunoSEQ multiplex PCR was the method, and the copy in TCRdb shows in-frame clones only, minus some. The data show about 480,000 clones, almost 80% seen once. This record comes from a study of shared clonotypes between healthy human individuals. Whole-study findings and limits: The authors sampled blood alone, and tissue repertoires likely differ. Deeper or shallower sequencing was expected to change how clonotypes are shared among donors.

Germline loops: CDR1 SGHRS, CDR2 YFSETQ. The CDR3 totals 13 residues. Deletions cut 2 bases from V and 3 bases from J, with 9 bases between. This rearrangement joins TRBV5-1 to TRBJ2-7, with a tentative D call TRBD1 (6 bases). Sequencing was done on a sample of PBMCs. This TCR was recovered from a middle-aged woman in good health. Some clones in this sample may be carry-over from other donors' samples. As DNA, the CDR3 is TGCGCCAGCAGCTTCCAGGGGAACTACGAGCAGTACTTC. Its translation is CASSFQGNYEQYF.